This T cell receptor (beta chain) was retrieved from a study of beta chain features in type 1 diabetes. As regards this clone: Its antigen remains unknown. This may stem from a read error, because a much larger clone lies one nucleotide away.

CDR1 and CDR2 from the germline V gene are MGHDK and SYGVNS. The CDR3 runs 13 residues. Trimming left V 3 bases short and J 12 bases short, with 15 bases between. General study points: Shortening of TCRB CDR3s, moderate but significant, appeared in all four CD4+ subsets of Type 1 diabetes patients. The study found fewer insertions and more deletions at VDJ junctions in type 1 diabetes patients. For TCRB rearrangement, an influence of HLA type remained unresolved here.

Heparinised blood was drawn once per donor, averaging roughly 120 mL. Expressed TCRB transcripts were sequenced, since all the RNA that had been isolated was reverse transcribed. Clones were sequenced by immunoSEQ multiplex PCR, and TCRdb holds only the in-frame ones, with some missing. Among some 500,000 clones listed, over 9.5% were seen once. The chain is built from TRBV25-1 and TRBJ2-4; D gene ambiguous. The source of this sequence is a woman aged 18-29 years in good health. The sequenced sample was naive CD4+ T cells from blood. The CDR3 sequence is CASSEFRVGSQYF. CDR3 in DNA: TGTGCCAGCAGTGAGTTTAGGGTAGGAAGTCAGTACTTC.